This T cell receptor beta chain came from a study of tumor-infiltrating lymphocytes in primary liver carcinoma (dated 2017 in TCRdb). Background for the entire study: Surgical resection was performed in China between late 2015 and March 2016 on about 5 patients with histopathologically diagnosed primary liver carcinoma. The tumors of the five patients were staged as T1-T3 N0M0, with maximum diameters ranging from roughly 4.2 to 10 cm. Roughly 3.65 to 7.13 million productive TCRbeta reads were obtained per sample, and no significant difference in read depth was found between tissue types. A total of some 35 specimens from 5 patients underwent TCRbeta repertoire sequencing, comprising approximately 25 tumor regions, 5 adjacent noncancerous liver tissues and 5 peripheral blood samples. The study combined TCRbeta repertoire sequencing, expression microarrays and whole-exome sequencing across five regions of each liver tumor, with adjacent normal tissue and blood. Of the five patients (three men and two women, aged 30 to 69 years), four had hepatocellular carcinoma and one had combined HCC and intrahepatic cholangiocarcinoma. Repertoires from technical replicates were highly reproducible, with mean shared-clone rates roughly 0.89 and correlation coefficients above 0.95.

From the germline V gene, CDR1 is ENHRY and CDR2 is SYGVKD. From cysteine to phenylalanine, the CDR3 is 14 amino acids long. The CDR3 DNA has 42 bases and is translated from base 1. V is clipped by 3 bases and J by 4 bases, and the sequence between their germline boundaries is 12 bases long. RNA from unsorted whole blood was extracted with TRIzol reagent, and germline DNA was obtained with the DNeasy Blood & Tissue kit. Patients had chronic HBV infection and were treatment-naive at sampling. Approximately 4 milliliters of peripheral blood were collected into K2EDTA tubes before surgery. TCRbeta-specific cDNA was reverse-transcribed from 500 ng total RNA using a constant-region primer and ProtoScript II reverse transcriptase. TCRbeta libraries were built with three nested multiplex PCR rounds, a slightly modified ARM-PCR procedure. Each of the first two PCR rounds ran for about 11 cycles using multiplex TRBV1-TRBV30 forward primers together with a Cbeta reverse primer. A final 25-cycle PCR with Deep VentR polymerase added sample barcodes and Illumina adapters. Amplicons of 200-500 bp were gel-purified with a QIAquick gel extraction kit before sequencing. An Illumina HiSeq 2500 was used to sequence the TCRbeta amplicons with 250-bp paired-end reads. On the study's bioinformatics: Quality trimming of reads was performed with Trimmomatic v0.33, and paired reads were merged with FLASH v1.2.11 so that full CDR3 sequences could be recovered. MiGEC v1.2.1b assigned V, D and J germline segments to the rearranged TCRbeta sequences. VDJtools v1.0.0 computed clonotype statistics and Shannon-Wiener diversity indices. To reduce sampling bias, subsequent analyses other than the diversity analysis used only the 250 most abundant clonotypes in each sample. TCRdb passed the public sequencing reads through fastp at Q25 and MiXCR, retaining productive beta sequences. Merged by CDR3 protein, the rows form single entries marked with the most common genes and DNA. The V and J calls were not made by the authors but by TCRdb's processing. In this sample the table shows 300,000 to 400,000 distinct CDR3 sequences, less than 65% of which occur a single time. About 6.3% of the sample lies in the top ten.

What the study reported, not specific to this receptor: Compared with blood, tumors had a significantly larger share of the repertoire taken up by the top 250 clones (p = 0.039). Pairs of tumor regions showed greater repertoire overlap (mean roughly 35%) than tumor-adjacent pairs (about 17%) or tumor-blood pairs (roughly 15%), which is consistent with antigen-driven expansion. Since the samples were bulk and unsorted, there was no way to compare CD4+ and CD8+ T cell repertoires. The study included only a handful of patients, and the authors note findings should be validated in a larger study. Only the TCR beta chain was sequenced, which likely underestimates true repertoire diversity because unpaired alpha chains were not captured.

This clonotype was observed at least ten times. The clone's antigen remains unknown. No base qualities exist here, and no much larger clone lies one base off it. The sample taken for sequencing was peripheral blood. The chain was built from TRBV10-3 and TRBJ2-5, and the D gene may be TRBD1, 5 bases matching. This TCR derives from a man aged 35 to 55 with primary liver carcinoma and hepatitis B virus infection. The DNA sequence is TGTGCCATCAGTGATAGGGGAATGGGAGAGACCCAGTACTTC. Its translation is CAISDRGMGETQYF.